The 20 T cell receptor beta chains given below trace back to one sample, sequenced in a study of molecular identifiers for immune sequencing clone quantification. TCRdb independently ran MiXCR on the PCR reads; one entry per CDR3 protein. The sample includes 350,000 or so distinct CDR3 sequences, about 21% of them seen just once. The sample was naive CD8+ T cells from blood, with Jurkat cell RNA spiked in. Indicated subset: FACS-sorted CD8+CD4-CCR7+CD45RA+ naive T cells. The receptors here all came from a human donor in good health. Some libraries in this study had Jurkat cell RNA spiked in.

Worth noting for this clonotype: It may be a read error: a sequence one base away is much more abundant. The chain joins TRBV7-9 to TRBJ2-7; tentative D call: TRBD2 (5 bases). The CDR3 runs to 15 residues. CDR1 SEHNR and CDR2 FQNEAQ come from the germline V gene (reference sequence). The CDR3 coding sequence is TGTGCCGGCAGCCCCGACGGACGGGAAATTTACGAGCAGTACTTC. It codes for CAGSPDGREIYEQYF.

Concerning this clonotype: A much larger clonotype is one base distant, so this may be a read error. The genes are TRBV12-5 and TRBJ2-5, with 8 bases fitting TRBD2. J lost 5 bases, V lost 3 bases, and 11 bases had no gene match. CDR1 is LGHNT and CDR2 is FRNRAP in the germline V gene. There are 16 residues in the CDR3. In nucleotides, the CDR3 is TGTGCTAGTGGTTTAGGTCCAGCGGGAGTTGCGGAGACCCAGTACTTC. Amino acids: CASGLGPAGVAETQYF.

This clonotype was seen ten or more times. V usage is TRBV6-2 or TRBV6-3 and J usage is TRBJ1-1, with D unclear. Germline loops: CDR1 MNHEY, CDR2 SVGEGT. CDR3 length equals 15 residues. Between the trimmed V and J ends, which lost 4 bases and 0 bases, there was a span of 12 bases. As DNA, the CDR3 is TGTGCCAGCAGTTTCGAAGCAGACATGAACACTGAAGCTTTCTTT. It specifies CASSFEADMNTEAFF.

This clonotype was seen a handful of times. The genes are TRBV6-6 and TRBJ2-7; possibly TRBD2 for D (5 bases). The CDR3 contains 15 residues. V was pared by 5 bases and J by 3 bases, with 17 bases between. The germline V gene has CDR1 MNHNY and CDR2 SVGAGI (reference sequence). This chain's CDR3 is CASSPRTPTNYEQYF. The CDR3 coding sequence is TGTGCCAGCAGTCCCCGGACTCCGACCAACTACGAGCAGTACTTC.

The table lists this clonotype with many counts. Written as DNA, the CDR3 is TGTGCCACCAGCAGGGGCACCTACGAGCAGTACTTC. Translating it yields CATSRGTYEQYF. The chain recombines TRBV28 with TRBJ2-7, with a possible D match to TRBD1 (6 bases). V shed 10 bases and J shed 2 bases, with 12 bases lying between them. Germline assignment: CDR1 MDHEN and CDR2 SYDVKM. This CDR3 contains 12 residues.

Only one count was recorded for this clonotype. A single base separates this from a much larger clone, so it may be a read error. The CDR3 loop reads CASSKIFLRESPEAFF. CDR3 nucleotides: TGTGCCAGCAGTAAAATCTTTTTAAGGGAGTCCCCTGAAGCTTTCTTT. This chain connects TRBV2 to TRBJ1-1; D is unclear. Between the trimmed V and J ends, which lost 5 bases and 6 bases, there was a span of 22 bases. Per germline, CDR1 SNHLY and CDR2 FYNNEI. The CDR3 is 16 amino acids.

The rearrangement uses TRBV9 and TRBJ2-3; 12 nucleotides line up with TRBD2. Germline V gene data show CDR1 as SGDLS and CDR2 as YYNGEE. After removal of 3 bases from V and 5 bases from J, the junction contained 4 bases not matched to a gene. This CDR3 has 15 amino acids. The CDR3 sequence: CASSASGRAQDTQYF. In DNA form, the CDR3 reads TGTGCCAGCAGCGCTAGCGGGAGGGCTCAAGATACGCAGTATTTT.

In DNA form, the CDR3 reads TGTGCCAGCAGGTACGACAGGGAGCGAATGGGTCAGCCCCAGCATTTT. As protein: CASRYDRERMGQPQHF. The V call is TRBV6-2 or TRBV6-3, the J call TRBJ1-5; 7 bases are a match to TRBD1. Germline V gene lookup returns CDR1 MNHEY and CDR2 SVGEGT. The CDR3 loop spans 16 amino acids. Unmatched junction bases numbered 14, after V lost 6 bases and J lost 6 bases.

In the case of this clonotype: A much larger clone is a single base away; this may be a read error. The chain uses TRBV6-5 and TRBJ2-2; the D gene is possibly TRBD1 (6 bases). The germline V gene encodes CDR1 MNHEY and CDR2 SVGAGI. The CDR3 is made up of 14 amino acids. With 6 bases removed from V and 3 bases from J, the gap between germline ends came to 11 bases. DNA for the CDR3: TGTGCCAGCAGCGGACAGTGTGACACCGGGGAGCTGTTTTTT. Protein: CASSGQCDTGELFF.

This clonotype was detected many times. This chain uses TRBV7-2 with TRBJ2-1; a weak D match, TRBD2 (5 bases). The V gene lost 0 bases and the J gene lost 8 bases, with 11 bases spanning the gap. Per germline, CDR1 SGHTA and CDR2 FQGNSA. There are 14 residues in the CDR3. The DNA of the CDR3 is TGTGCCAGCAGCTTAGCAGCGGCCAGCTATGAGCAGTTCTTC. Translated: CASSLAAASYEQFF.

This sequence joins TRBV30 and TRBJ1-4, with 9 bases lining up with TRBD1. CDR3 length: 12 residues. The germline V gene has CDR1 GTSNPN and CDR2 SVGIG (reference sequence). The junction had 7 bases not matched to a gene; V was cut back by 7 bases and J by 10 bases. The CDR3 DNA reads as TGTGCCTACAGGGGGCGAGATGGAAAACTGTTTTTT. This encodes CAYRGRDGKLFF.

This clonotype was seen repeatedly, ten times or more. The V call is TRBV19, the J call TRBJ2-2; tentative D call: TRBD2 (6 bases). Germline CDR1 reads LNHDA; CDR2 reads SQIVND (reference sequence). The CDR3 has 15 residues. Trimming left V 5 bases short and J 6 bases short, with 16 bases between. CDR3 in amino acids: CASSLSTRGSGELFF. The CDR3 bases are TGTGCCAGTAGTTTGTCGACTAGAGGCTCCGGGGAGCTGTTTTTT.

This clonotype was recorded at least ten times. This rearrangement joins TRBV6-1 to TRBJ1-1; D not certain. Germline-derived CDR1 and CDR2 are MNHNS and SASEGT. The CDR3 length is 11 residues. V was shortened by 6 bases and J by 2 bases, with 4 bases between the two germline ends. CDR3 sequence: CASSDNTEAFF. In DNA form, the CDR3 reads TGTGCCAGCAGCGATAACACTGAAGCTTTCTTT.

This clonotype was seen only a few times. The chain employs TRBV9 and TRBJ2-3, with TRBD2 matching over 8 bases. From germline, CDR1 is SGDLS and CDR2 YYNGEE. The CDR3 length is 17 residues. J gave up 1 base and V 4 bases, and 11 bases lay outside the gene matches. As DNA, the CDR3 is TGTGCCAGCAGCCAAGCTTCTAGCGGGCTACGCACAGATACGCAGTATTTT. Translated, it gives CASSQASSGLRTDTQYF.

This clonotype has at least ten counts. V is TRBV28 and J is TRBJ2-7; D is ambiguous. CDR3 length: 12 amino acids. The germline V and J ends were trimmed by 5 bases and 5 bases, with 10 bases remaining between them. Germline V CDR1 and CDR2: MDHEN, SYDVKM. CDR3 region: CASSLPADEQYF. In DNA form, the CDR3 reads TGTGCCAGCAGTCTCCCGGCCGACGAGCAGTACTTC.

In its sample, this clonotype was seen many times. The J gene is TRBJ1-6, the V gene TRBV4-3; 8 bases are a match to TRBD1. V shed 0 bases and J 10 bases; nucleotides not matched to a gene: 8. From germline, CDR1 is LGHNA and CDR2 YSLEER. This CDR3 comprises 16 residues. In DNA, the CDR3 is TGCGCCAGCAGCCAAGATTGGACAGGGTCAGAATCACCCCTCCACTTT. Protein sequence: CASSQDWTGSESPLHF.

In this sample, this clonotype turned up many times. This chain uses TRBV15 with TRBJ2-2; the D gene is possibly TRBD2 (5 bases). The germline V and J ends were trimmed by 0 bases and 7 bases, with 9 bases remaining between them. Germline lookup yields CDR1 LNHNV and CDR2 YYDKDF (reference sequence). The CDR3 runs to 14 residues. The CDR3 DNA reads TGTGCCACCAGCAGAGATAGAGGGAACGGGGAGCTGTTTTTT. It translates to CATSRDRGNGELFF.

This clonotype occurred many times. The J gene is TRBJ1-1, the V gene TRBV5-1; D is undetermined. With 2 bases removed from V and 8 bases from J, the gap between germline ends came to 16 bases. The CDR3 totals 14 residues. In germline, CDR1 is SGHRS, CDR2 YFSETQ. The CDR3 nucleotides are TGCGCCAGCAGCTTAGGCCACTACTTGGGGGAAGCTTTCTTT. It is translated as CASSLGHYLGEAFF.

Turning to this clonotype: A read error may be the cause here, since a much bigger clone is one base away. The chain links TRBV27 to TRBJ2-3, with TRBD1 matching 8 bases. V lost 7 bases to trimming and J lost 4 bases; unmatched junction nucleotides: 13. The CDR3 contains 16 residues. Germline V gene data show CDR1 as MNHEY and CDR2 as SMNVEV (reference sequence). CDR3 sequence reads: CASKTRTGLRSDTQYF. In DNA, the CDR3 is TGTGCCAGCAAAACCCGGACAGGGCTGCGCTCAGATACGCAGTATTTT.

This clonotype came up a few times. This sequence joins TRBV12-3 or TRBV12-4 and TRBJ2-5; 9 bases match TRBD1. CDR3 length equals 16 residues. The trim removed 2 bases at V and 5 bases at J, leaving 9 bases unmatched. This CDR3 is CASSLWGDREGETQYF. The CDR3 DNA reads TGTGCCAGCAGTTTATGGGGGGACAGGGAGGGGGAGACCCAGTACTTC.